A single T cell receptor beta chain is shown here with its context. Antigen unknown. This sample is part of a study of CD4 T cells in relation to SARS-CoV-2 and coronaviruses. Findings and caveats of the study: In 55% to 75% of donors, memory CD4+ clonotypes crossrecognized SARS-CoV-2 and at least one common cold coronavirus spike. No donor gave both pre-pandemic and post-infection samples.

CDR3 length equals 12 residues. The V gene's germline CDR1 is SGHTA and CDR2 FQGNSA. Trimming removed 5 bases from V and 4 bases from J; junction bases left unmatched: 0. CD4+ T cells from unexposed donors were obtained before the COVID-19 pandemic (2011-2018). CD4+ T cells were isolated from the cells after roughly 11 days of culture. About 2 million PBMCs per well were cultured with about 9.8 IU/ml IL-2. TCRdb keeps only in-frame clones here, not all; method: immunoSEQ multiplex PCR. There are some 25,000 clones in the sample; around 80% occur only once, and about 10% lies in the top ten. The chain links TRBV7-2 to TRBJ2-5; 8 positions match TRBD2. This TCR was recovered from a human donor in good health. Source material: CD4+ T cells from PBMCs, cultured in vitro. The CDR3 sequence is CASSREGETQYF. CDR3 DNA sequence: TGTGCCAGCAGCCGGGAGGGAGAGACCCAGTACTTC.